This TCR beta chain appears in the sequencing data of a study of OX40 agonist ivuxolimab in advanced cancers. As for the study in general: Ivuxolimab, which is an agonistic anti-OX40 (CD134) antibody, was administered to the patients.

This clone came up a few times. Sequencing used immunoSEQ multiplex PCR; TCRdb keeps in-frame clones, though not all of them. Among tens of thousands of clones listed, roughly nine tenths were seen once. Specimen: CD4+ or CD8+ T cells sorted from blood, collected in a trial of the OX40 agonist ivuxolimab. This receptor was obtained from an adult with an advanced solid tumor such as melanoma, head and neck, liver or kidney cancer.

CDR3 loop: CASSLQGYGYTF. In nucleotides, the CDR3 is TGTGCCAGCAGCTTGCAGGGCTATGGCTACACCTTC. The V and J genes are TRBV11-2 and TRBJ1-2; D is perhaps TRBD1 (5 bases). Deletions cut 3 bases from V and 4 bases from J, with 6 bases between. This CDR3 region has 12 residues. CDR1 and CDR2 (germline): SGHAT, FQNNGV. Full variable domain (missing parts from reference TRBV11-2 and TRBJ1-2): EAGVAQSPRYKIIEKRQSVAFWCNPISGHATLYWYQQILGQGPKLLIQFQNNGVVDDSQLPKDRFSAERLKGVDSTLKIQPAKLEDSAVYLCASSLQGYGYTFGSGTRLTVV.